Listed below are T cell receptor beta chains from one sample, sequenced in a study of Ad26.COV2.S vaccination and SARS-CoV-2 variants. Profiled with immunoSEQ multiplex PCR; TCRdb holds only in-frame clones, not every one. The sample has roughly 320,000 clones, about nine tenths seen once. The material sequenced was peripheral blood, taken in a trial of Ad26.COV2.S vaccine versus placebo. The receptors here all came from a person between 18 and 60 years old who received the Ad26.COV2.S COVID-19 vaccine or a placebo. CDR3s include the opening cysteine and the closing phenylalanine or tryptophan. Fields, in order: J gene, D gene, clone size, V gene, CDR3 protein, CDR3 DNA. The D gene is left open where the match is weak. Clone size is shown for a subset of rows, as once, few, many or a class of expanded clone.

>TRBJ2-3|.|once|TRBV13
CASSPRQGSTTDTQYF
TGTGCCAGCAGTCCCCGGCAGGGCTCCACCACAGATACGCAGTATTTT
>TRBJ1-3|.|.|TRBV21-1
CASSSRTDGFSGNTIYF
TGTGCCAGCAGCAGCCGGACGGACGGGTTCTCTGGAAACACCATATATTTT
>TRBJ2-2|.|.|TRBV5-6
CASSFGGTRTGELFF
TGTGCCAGCAGCTTCGGCGGGACGAGGACCGGGGAGCTGTTTTTT
>TRBJ1-3|.|.|TRBV5-1
CASSSGQGGNTIYF
TGCGCCAGCAGCTCGGGTCAGGGAGGAAACACCATATATTTT
>TRBJ1-2|.|.|TRBV4-2
CASSPSQGLGGYTF
TGTGCCAGCAGCCCTTCACAGGGTCTTGGTGGCTACACCTTC
>TRBJ1-4|TRBD1|.|TRBV19
CASSPQGAVEKLFF
TGTGCCAGTAGTCCCCAGGGGGCAGTTGAAAAACTGTTTTTT
>TRBJ1-1|.|.|TRBV20-1
CTPGLNTEAFF
TGCACCCCCGGGCTGAACACTGAAGCTTTCTTT
>TRBJ1-1|.|.|TRBV6-2/TRBV6-3
CASSTHTQGVGTEAFF
TGTGCCAGCAGCACACACACCCAAGGAGTTGGCACTGAAGCTTTCTTT
>TRBJ2-1|.|.|TRBV6-5
CATGRSYNEQFF
TGTGCCACCGGCCGGTCCTACAATGAGCAGTTCTTC
>TRBJ1-2|.|.|TRBV27
CASYPVGKPYGYTF
TGTGCCAGCTACCCCGTGGGCAAACCTTATGGCTACACCTTC
>TRBJ1-1|TRBD1|.|TRBV7-9
CASSPLRGRTAEAFF
TGTGCCAGCAGCCCCCTCAGGGGGCGAACTGCTGAAGCTTTCTTT
>TRBJ2-7|TRBD1|.|TRBV19
CASSIRQGYEQYF
TGTGCCAGTAGTATCCGACAGGGCTACGAGCAGTACTTC
>TRBJ1-6|.|few|TRBV6-6
CASSGRDTHNSPLHF
TGTGCCAGCAGTGGGCGGGACACCCATAATTCACCCCTCCACTTT
>TRBJ1-1|TRBD1|.|TRBV30
CAWSSQGPTEAFF
TGTGCCTGGAGTTCACAGGGGCCAACTGAAGCTTTCTTT
>TRBJ1-4|.|.|TRBV20-1
CSARGDEKLFF
TGCAGTGCTAGAGGTGATGAAAAACTGTTTTTT
>TRBJ1-1|.|once|TRBV20-1
CSASGRGNTEAFF
TGCAGTGCTAGTGGCAGGGGGAACACTGAAGCTTTCTTT
>TRBJ1-2|.|few|TRBV25-1
CASSEYREVDGYTF
TGTGCCAGCAGTGAATACAGGGAAGTAGATGGCTACACCTTC
>TRBJ1-6|.|.|TRBV7-6
CASSLEVGGRRYNSPLHF
TGTGCCAGCAGCTTAGAGGTCGGGGGACGTCGCTATAATTCACCCCTCCACTTT
>TRBJ1-6|.|.|TRBV6-6
CASSYSVNSPLHF
TGTGCCAGCAGTTACTCCGTCAATTCACCCCTCCACTTT
>TRBJ1-4|.|.|TRBV19
CASRGANEKLFF
TGTGCCAGTCGGGGGGCTAATGAAAAACTGTTTTTT
>TRBJ2-1|.|.|TRBV5-1
CASSRGRDAGGNEQFF
TGCGCCAGCAGCCGGGGGCGGGACGCAGGGGGTAATGAGCAGTTCTTC
>TRBJ1-1|TRBD1|.|TRBV5-6
CASSRTGPNTEAFF
TGTGCCAGCAGTAGGACAGGTCCCAACACTGAAGCTTTCTTT
>TRBJ2-1|TRBD2|once|TRBV7-6
CASSATSGGAVGNEQFF
TGTGCCAGCAGCGCGACTAGCGGGGGGGCGGTTGGGAATGAGCAGTTCTTC
>TRBJ2-7|TRBD2|.|TRBV5-5
CASSETGGEQYF
TGTGCCAGCAGCGAGACCGGGGGGGAGCAGTACTTC
>TRBJ2-1|.|once|TRBV12-3/TRBV12-4
CASSSDVIRTFF
TGTGCCAGCAGCTCGGACGTCATAAGAACGTTCTTC
>TRBJ2-1|.|.|TRBV10-3
CAISDIASSYNEQFF
TGTGCCATCAGTGACATCGCTAGCTCCTACAATGAGCAGTTCTTC
>TRBJ2-7|.|.|TRBV9
CASSVEALDTREQYF
TGTGCCAGCAGCGTAGAAGCGTTGGACACAAGAGAGCAGTACTTC
>TRBJ2-7|.|.|TRBV5-1
CASSYPGRYEQYF
TGCGCCAGCAGCTACCCGGGACGCTACGAGCAGTACTTC
>TRBJ2-7|.|.|TRBV3-1/TRBV3-2
CASSQRTAVNEQYF
TGTGCCAGCAGCCAACGGACAGCCGTAAACGAGCAGTACTTC
>TRBJ2-7|.|.|TRBV9
CASSARDGPYEQYF
TGTGCCAGCAGCGCCAGGGACGGACCCTACGAGCAGTACTTC
>TRBJ2-1|.|.|TRBV5-6
CASSSPGRDEQFF
TGTGCCAGCAGCTCCCCGGGGCGGGATGAGCAGTTCTTC
>TRBJ2-3|TRBD2|.|TRBV9
CASSVKAGGSTDTQYF
TGTGCCAGCAGCGTAAAGGCGGGGGGGAGCACAGATACGCAGTATTTT
>TRBJ2-5|TRBD1|.|TRBV6-7
CASSPLRDRGLETQYF
TGTGCCAGCAGCCCACTCCGGGACAGGGGGCTAGAGACCCAGTACTTC
>TRBJ2-7|TRBD2|.|TRBV4-1
CASSRIAGGPYEQYF
TGCGCCAGCAGCCGAATAGCGGGGGGGCCCTACGAGCAGTACTTC
>TRBJ1-1|TRBD1|.|TRBV6-5
CASSRTGNTEAFF
TGTGCCAGCAGCCGGACAGGGAACACTGAAGCTTTCTTT
>TRBJ2-1|.|.|TRBV19
CASSTVLEGGRYNEQFF
TGTGCCAGTAGTACGGTCCTCGAGGGGGGCCGCTACAATGAGCAGTTCTTC
>TRBJ1-6|.|few|TRBV11-2
CASSLAAGPISYNSPLHF
TGTGCCAGCAGCTTAGCTGCAGGTCCCATATCATATAATTCACCCCTCCACTTT
>TRBJ1-2|.|.|TRBV19
CACPQGGYHYGYTF
TGTGCGTGTCCCCAGGGAGGGTATCACTATGGCTACACCTTC
>TRBJ2-1|TRBD2|.|TRBV5-4
CASPGPSGGASDNEQFF
TGTGCCAGCCCCGGGCCTAGCGGGGGGGCCTCGGACAATGAGCAGTTCTTC
>TRBJ1-5|.|few|TRBV2
CASSEAVSNQPQHF
TGTGCCAGCAGTGAAGCGGTTAGCAATCAGCCCCAGCATTTT
>TRBJ2-3|.|.|TRBV3-1/TRBV3-2
CASSQDGGQGVDTQYF
TGTGCCAGCAGCCAAGATGGAGGGCAGGGGGTAGATACGCAGTATTTT